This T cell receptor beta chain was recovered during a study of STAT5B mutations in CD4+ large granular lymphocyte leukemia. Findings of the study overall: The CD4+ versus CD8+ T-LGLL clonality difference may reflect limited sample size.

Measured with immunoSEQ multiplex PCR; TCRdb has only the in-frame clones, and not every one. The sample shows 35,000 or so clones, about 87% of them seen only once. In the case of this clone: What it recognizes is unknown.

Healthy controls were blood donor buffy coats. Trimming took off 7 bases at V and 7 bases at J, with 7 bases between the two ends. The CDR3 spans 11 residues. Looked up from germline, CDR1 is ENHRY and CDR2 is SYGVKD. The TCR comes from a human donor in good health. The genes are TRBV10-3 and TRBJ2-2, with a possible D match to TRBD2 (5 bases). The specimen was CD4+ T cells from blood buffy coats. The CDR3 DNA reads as TGTGCCATCACCGGAGGCGGGGAGCTGTTTTTT. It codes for CAITGGGELFF.